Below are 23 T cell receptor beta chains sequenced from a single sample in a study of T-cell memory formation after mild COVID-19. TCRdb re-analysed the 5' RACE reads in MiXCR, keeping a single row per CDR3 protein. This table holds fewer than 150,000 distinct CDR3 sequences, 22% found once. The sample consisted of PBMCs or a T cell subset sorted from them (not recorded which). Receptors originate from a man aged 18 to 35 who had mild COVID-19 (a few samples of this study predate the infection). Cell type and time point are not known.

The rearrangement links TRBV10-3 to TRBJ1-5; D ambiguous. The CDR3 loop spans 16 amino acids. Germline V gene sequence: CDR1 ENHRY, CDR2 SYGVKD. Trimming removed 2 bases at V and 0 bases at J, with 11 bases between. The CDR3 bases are TGTGCCATCAGTGAGGTATACAGAAATAGCAATCAGCCCCAGCATTTT. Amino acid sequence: CAISEVYRNSNQPQHF.

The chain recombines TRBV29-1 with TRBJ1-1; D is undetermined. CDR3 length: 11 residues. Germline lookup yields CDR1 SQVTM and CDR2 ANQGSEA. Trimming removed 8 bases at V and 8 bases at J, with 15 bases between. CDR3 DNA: TGCAGCTTTTACTACGGAAGCGAAGCTTTCTTT. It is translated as CSFYYGSEAFF.

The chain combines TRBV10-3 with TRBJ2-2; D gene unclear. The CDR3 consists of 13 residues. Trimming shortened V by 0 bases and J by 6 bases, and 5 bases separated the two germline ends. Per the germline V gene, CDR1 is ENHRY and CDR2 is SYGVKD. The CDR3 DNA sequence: TGTGCCATCAGTGAGTCGACTCCCGGGGAGCTGTTTTTT. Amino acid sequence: CAISESTPGELFF.

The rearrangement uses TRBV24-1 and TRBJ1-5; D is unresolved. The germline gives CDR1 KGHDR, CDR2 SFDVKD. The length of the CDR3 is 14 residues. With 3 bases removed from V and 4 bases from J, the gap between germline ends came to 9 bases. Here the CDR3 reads CATSDPGGNQPQHF. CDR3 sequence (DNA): TGTGCCACCAGTGATCCTGGAGGAAATCAGCCCCAGCATTTT.

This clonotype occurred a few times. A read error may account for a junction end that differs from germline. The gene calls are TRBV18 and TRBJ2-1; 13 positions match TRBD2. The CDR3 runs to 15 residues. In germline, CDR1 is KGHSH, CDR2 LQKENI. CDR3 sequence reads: CASSPLAGGHNEQFF. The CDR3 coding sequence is TGTGCCAGCTCCCCACTAGCGGGGGGGCACAATGAGCAGTTCTTC.

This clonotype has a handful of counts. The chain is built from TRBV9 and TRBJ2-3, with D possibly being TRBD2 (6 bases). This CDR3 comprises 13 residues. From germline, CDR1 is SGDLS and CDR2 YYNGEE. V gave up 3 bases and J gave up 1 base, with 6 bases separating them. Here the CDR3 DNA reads TGTGCCAGCAGCGCGGGGGGCACAGATACGCAGTATTTT. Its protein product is CASSAGGTDTQYF. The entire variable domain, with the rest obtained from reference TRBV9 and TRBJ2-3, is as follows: DSGVTQTPKHLITATGQRVTLRCSPRSGDLSVYWYQQSLDQGLQFLIQYYNGEERAKGNILERFSAQQFPDLHSELNLSSLELGDSALYFCASSAGGTDTQYFGPGTRLTVL.

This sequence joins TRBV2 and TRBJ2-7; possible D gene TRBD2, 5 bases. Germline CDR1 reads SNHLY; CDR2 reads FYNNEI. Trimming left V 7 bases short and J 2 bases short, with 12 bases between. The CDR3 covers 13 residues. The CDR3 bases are TGTGCCAGCAAGGTCGGGGAAACCTACGAGCAGTACTTC. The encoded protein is CASKVGETYEQYF.

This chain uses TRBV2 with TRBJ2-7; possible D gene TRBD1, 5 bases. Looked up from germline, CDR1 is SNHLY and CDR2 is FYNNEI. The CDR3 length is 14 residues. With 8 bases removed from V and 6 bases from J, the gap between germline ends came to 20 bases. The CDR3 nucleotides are TGTGCCAGCTCCACCACGGCAGGGATGGGCGAGCAGTACGTC. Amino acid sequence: CASSTTAGMGEQYV.

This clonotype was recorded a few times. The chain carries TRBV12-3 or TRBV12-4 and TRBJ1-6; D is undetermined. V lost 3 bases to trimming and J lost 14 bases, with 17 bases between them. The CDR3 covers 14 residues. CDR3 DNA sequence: TGTGCCAGCAGTTTGTGGGCGGACCGGGCGACCCTCCACTTT. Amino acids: CASSLWADRATLHF.

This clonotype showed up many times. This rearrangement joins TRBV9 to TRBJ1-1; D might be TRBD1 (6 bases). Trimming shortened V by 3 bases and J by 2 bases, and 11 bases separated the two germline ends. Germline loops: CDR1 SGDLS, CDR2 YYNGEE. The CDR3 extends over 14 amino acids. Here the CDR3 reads CASSAGGGNTEAFF. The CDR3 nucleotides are TGTGCCAGCAGCGCGGGGGGCGGAAACACTGAAGCTTTCTTT.

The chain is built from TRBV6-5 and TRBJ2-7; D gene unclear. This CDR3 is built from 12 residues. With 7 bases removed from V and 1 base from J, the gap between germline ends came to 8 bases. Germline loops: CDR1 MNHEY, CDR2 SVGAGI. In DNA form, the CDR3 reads TGTGCCAGCATAGGAAATTCCTACGAGCAGTACTTC. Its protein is CASIGNSYEQYF.

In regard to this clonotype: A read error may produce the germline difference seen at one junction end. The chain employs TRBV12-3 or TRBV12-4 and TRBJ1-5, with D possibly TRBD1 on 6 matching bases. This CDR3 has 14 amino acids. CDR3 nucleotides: TGTGCCAGCAGGTTAGGGGGGATCAATCAGCCCCAGCATTTT. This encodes CASRLGGINQPQHF.

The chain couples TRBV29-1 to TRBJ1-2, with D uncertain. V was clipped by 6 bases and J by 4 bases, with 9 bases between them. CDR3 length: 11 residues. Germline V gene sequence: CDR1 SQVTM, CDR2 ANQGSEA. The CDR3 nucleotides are TGCAGCGTCCCTTTAGGCTATGGCTACACCTTC. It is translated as CSVPLGYGYTF.

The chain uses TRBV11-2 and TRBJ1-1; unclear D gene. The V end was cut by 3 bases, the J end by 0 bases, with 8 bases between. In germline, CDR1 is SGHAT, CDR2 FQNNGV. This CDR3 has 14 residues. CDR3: CASSFRLMNTEAFF. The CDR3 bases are TGTGCCAGCAGCTTCAGATTGATGAACACTGAAGCTTTCTTT.

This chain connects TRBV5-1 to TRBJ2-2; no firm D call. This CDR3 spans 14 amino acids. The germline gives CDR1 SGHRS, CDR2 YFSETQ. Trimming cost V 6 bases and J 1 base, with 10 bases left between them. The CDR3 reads CASIIQKNTGELFF. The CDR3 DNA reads TGCGCCAGCATCATACAGAAGAACACCGGGGAGCTGTTTTTT.

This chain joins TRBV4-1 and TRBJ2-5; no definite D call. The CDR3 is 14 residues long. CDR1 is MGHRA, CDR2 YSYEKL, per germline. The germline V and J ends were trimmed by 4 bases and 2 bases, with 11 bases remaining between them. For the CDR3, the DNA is TGCGCCAGCAGCCCGCACCCCTCGCAAGAGACCCAGTACTTC. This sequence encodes CASSPHPSQETQYF.

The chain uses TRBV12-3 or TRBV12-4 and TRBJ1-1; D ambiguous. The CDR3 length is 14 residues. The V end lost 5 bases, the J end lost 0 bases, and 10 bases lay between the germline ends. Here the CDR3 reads CASSLRNLNTEAFF. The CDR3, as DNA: TGTGCCAGCAGTCTCAGGAATCTGAACACTGAAGCTTTCTTT.

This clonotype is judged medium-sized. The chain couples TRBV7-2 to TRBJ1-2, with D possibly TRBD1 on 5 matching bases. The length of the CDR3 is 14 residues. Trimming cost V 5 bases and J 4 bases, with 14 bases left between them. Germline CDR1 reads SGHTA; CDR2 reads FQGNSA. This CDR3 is CASSPGLGLYGYTF. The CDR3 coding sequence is TGTGCCAGCAGCCCAGGCTTGGGGCTCTATGGCTACACCTTC.

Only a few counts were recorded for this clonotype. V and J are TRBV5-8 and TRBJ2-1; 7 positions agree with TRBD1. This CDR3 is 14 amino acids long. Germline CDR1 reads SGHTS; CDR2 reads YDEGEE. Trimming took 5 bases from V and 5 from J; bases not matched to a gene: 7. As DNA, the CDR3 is TGTGCCAGCAGGATGAGAGGGGGCCACAATGAGCAGTTCTTC. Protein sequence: CASRMRGGHNEQFF.

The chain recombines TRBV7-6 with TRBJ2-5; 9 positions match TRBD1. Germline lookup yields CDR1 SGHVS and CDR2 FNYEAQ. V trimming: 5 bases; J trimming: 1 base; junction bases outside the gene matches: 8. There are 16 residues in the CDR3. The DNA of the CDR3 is TGTGCCAGCAGCCCTCCGACAGGGGGGATCCAAGAGACCCAGTACTTC. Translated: CASSPPTGGIQETQYF.

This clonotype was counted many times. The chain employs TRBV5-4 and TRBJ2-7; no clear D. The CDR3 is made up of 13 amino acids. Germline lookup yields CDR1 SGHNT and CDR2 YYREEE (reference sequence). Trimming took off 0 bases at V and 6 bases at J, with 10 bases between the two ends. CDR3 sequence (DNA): TGTGCCAGCAGCTTGGAACACGCGAGCGAGCAGTACTTC. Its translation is CASSLEHASEQYF.

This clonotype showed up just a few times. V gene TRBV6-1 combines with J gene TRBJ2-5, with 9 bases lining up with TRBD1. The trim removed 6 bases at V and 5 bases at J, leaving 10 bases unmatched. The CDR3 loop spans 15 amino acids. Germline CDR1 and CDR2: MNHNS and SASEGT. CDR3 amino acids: CASRSAGTGHETQYF. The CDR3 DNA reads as TGTGCCAGCAGGAGCGCCGGGACAGGGCACGAGACCCAGTACTTC.

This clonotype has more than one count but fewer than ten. CDR3 DNA sequence: TGTGCCAGCAGTTACGACGGGACAGGCGGATTCGGATATGGCTACACCTTC. Residues: CASSYDGTGGFGYGYTF. V and J are TRBV6-5 and TRBJ1-2, with 8 nucleotides matching TRBD1. CDR3 size: 17 residues. V shed 2 bases, J shed 5 bases, and the junction held 13 bases outside the gene matches. Germline V gene lookup returns CDR1 MNHEY and CDR2 SVGAGI.